A selection of T cell receptor beta chains follows, all from one sample in a study of CD8 T cells in Susac syndrome. Each CDR3 protein gets one entry after TCRdb re-called the immunoSEQ multiplex PCR reads with MiXCR. The table records about 130,000 distinct CDR3 sequences, 90% to 95% of them present only once. The sequencing sample was made of CD4+ T cells from PBMCs. The source is a human donor in good health. CDR3s include the opening cysteine and the closing phenylalanine or tryptophan. D genes are given only for firm matches. Clone size, where shown, is once, few, many, or a class for clones that have expanded.

v_gene: TRBV29-1
abundance: .
d_gene: TRBD1
j_gene: TRBJ1-2
CDR3nt: TGCAGCGTTGAAGAGAGGGGGCGCTTCTATGGCTACACCTTC
CDR3aa: CSVEERGRFYGYTF

v_gene: TRBV7-2
abundance: .
d_gene: TRBD2
j_gene: TRBJ2-5
CDR3nt: TGTGCCAGCAGCCCTAGCGGTCCAGGGACCCAGTACTTC
CDR3aa: CASSPSGPGTQYF

v_gene: TRBV3-1
abundance: .
d_gene: .
j_gene: TRBJ2-4
CDR3nt: TGTGCCAGCAGCCAAGATATAGCAGGGGCAGACATTCAGTACTTC
CDR3aa: CASSQDIAGADIQYF

v_gene: TRBV5-1
abundance: .
d_gene: TRBD1
j_gene: TRBJ2-7
CDR3nt: TGCGCCAGCAGCTTGGCCGGGACAGGCGGCGAAGAGCAGTACTTC
CDR3aa: CASSLAGTGGEEQYF

v_gene: TRBV18
abundance: .
d_gene: .
j_gene: TRBJ2-7
CDR3nt: TGTGCCAGCTCACCACCGGGATACTACGAGCAGTACTTC
CDR3aa: CASSPPGYYEQYF

v_gene: TRBV20-1
abundance: .
d_gene: .
j_gene: TRBJ2-7
CDR3nt: TGCAGTGCTGTAGGACTAAGGAGCTCCTACGAGCAGTACTTC
CDR3aa: CSAVGLRSSYEQYF

v_gene: TRBV5-1
abundance: once
d_gene: .
j_gene: TRBJ2-6
CDR3nt: TGCGCCAGCAGCTTGGAGGTCATGGGGTCTGGGGCCAACGTCCTGACTTTC
CDR3aa: CASSLEVMGSGANVLTF

v_gene: TRBV20-1
abundance: once
d_gene: TRBD2
j_gene: TRBJ2-3
CDR3nt: TGCAGTGCTAGAAATTGGGGGGGTGATACGCAGTATTTT
CDR3aa: CSARNWGGDTQYF

v_gene: TRBV3-1
abundance: .
d_gene: .
j_gene: TRBJ1-1
CDR3nt: TGTGCCAGCAGCCAAGTCGGGGATCGAACTGAAGCTTTCTTT
CDR3aa: CASSQVGDRTEAFF

v_gene: TRBV29-1
abundance: .
d_gene: TRBD2
j_gene: TRBJ2-3
CDR3nt: TGCAGCGTTGGCACTAGCGGGAGGTCGGATACGCAGTATTTT
CDR3aa: CSVGTSGRSDTQYF

v_gene: TRBV20-1
abundance: .
d_gene: .
j_gene: TRBJ2-1
CDR3nt: TGCAGTGCTAGAGGGGGGAGATCTTCCTACAATGAGCAGTTCTTC
CDR3aa: CSARGGRSSYNEQFF

v_gene: TRBV7-9
abundance: .
d_gene: .
j_gene: TRBJ2-3
CDR3nt: TGTGCCAGCAGCCCTTGGAGTGCAGATACGCAGTATTTT
CDR3aa: CASSPWSADTQYF

v_gene: TRBV12-3/TRBV12-4
abundance: .
d_gene: .
j_gene: TRBJ1-2
CDR3nt: TGTGCCAGCAGTTTAGGGGGGCTGGACTATGGCTACACCTTC
CDR3aa: CASSLGGLDYGYTF

v_gene: TRBV28
abundance: .
d_gene: .
j_gene: TRBJ2-3
CDR3nt: TGTGCCAGCAGTTTAGGGTCTACTGGAGGCACAGATACGCAGTATTTT
CDR3aa: CASSLGSTGGTDTQYF

v_gene: TRBV6-5
abundance: .
d_gene: .
j_gene: TRBJ2-7
CDR3nt: TGTGCCAGCAGCCACAACGAGCAGTACTTC
CDR3aa: CASSHNEQYF

v_gene: TRBV29-1
abundance: once
d_gene: .
j_gene: TRBJ1-1
CDR3nt: TGCAGCGTTTTCCAGGGACGGGCTTTCTTT
CDR3aa: CSVFQGRAFF

v_gene: TRBV7-2
abundance: .
d_gene: .
j_gene: TRBJ2-3
CDR3nt: TGTGCCAGCAGCTTCCCCTCCGGTACGCAGTATTTT
CDR3aa: CASSFPSGTQYF

v_gene: TRBV5-1
abundance: .
d_gene: TRBD2
j_gene: TRBJ2-1
CDR3nt: TGCGCCAGCAGCTTGGGTTTGATGGCGGGAGTAACCTACAATGAGCAGTTCTTC
CDR3aa: CASSLGLMAGVTYNEQFF

v_gene: TRBV3-1
abundance: .
d_gene: .
j_gene: TRBJ2-1
CDR3nt: TGTGCCAGCAGCCCAGTGGGGGGTGGCCCCAGCTCCTACAATGAGCAGTTCTTC
CDR3aa: CASSPVGGGPSSYNEQFF

v_gene: TRBV5-1
abundance: .
d_gene: .
j_gene: TRBJ2-3
CDR3nt: TGCGCCAGCAGCTACTCGGGCCTAAACTATTTT
CDR3aa: CASSYSGLNYF

v_gene: TRBV2
abundance: few
d_gene: TRBD1
j_gene: TRBJ1-5
CDR3nt: TGTGCCAGCAGTCAGGACAGGGGAGGCAATCAGCCCCAGCATTTT
CDR3aa: CASSQDRGGNQPQHF

v_gene: TRBV29-1
abundance: once
d_gene: .
j_gene: TRBJ1-6
CDR3nt: TGCAGCGTTGGTGAACAGGGCAGATCACCCCTCCACTTT
CDR3aa: CSVGEQGRSPLHF

v_gene: TRBV28
abundance: .
d_gene: TRBD2
j_gene: TRBJ2-4
CDR3nt: TGTGCCAGCAGTTTAGTGGGAGGGCAGGCCAAAAACATTCAGTACTTC
CDR3aa: CASSLVGGQAKNIQYF

v_gene: TRBV21-1
abundance: once
d_gene: .
j_gene: TRBJ1-5
CDR3nt: TGTGCCAGCAGCAAAGTCGGGCAGGGGGGCCAGCCCCAGCATTTT
CDR3aa: CASSKVGQGGQPQHF

v_gene: TRBV27
abundance: .
d_gene: .
j_gene: TRBJ1-1
CDR3nt: TGTGCCAGCAGTCGGAGGGACATGAACACTGAAGCTTTCTTT
CDR3aa: CASSRRDMNTEAFF

v_gene: TRBV7-2
abundance: .
d_gene: TRBD2
j_gene: TRBJ2-7
CDR3nt: TGTGCCAGCAGCCTCCGGACTAGCGGGAGTAGAGAGCAGTACTTC
CDR3aa: CASSLRTSGSREQYF

v_gene: TRBV6-6
abundance: .
d_gene: .
j_gene: TRBJ2-2
CDR3nt: TGTGCCAGCAGACCTACACCGACCGGGGAGCTGTTTTTT
CDR3aa: CASRPTPTGELFF

v_gene: TRBV5-1
abundance: .
d_gene: .
j_gene: TRBJ2-6
CDR3nt: TGCGCCAGCAGCTTGGGGGGGTCCCTAGCCAACGTCCTGACTTTC
CDR3aa: CASSLGGSLANVLTF

v_gene: TRBV5-1
abundance: .
d_gene: .
j_gene: TRBJ2-2
CDR3nt: TGCGCCAGCAGCTTGGGGGTCTCCGCAGGAAGAACCGGGGAGCTGTTTTTT
CDR3aa: CASSLGVSAGRTGELFF

v_gene: TRBV29-1
abundance: .
d_gene: .
j_gene: TRBJ2-5
CDR3nt: TGCAGCGTTGTCCGAGGGACGGCGGGCGAGACCCAGTACTTC
CDR3aa: CSVVRGTAGETQYF

v_gene: TRBV29-1
abundance: .
d_gene: .
j_gene: TRBJ2-7
CDR3nt: TGCAGCGTTGAATATGGGGGCCGCGAGCAGTACTTC
CDR3aa: CSVEYGGREQYF

v_gene: TRBV9
abundance: once
d_gene: .
j_gene: TRBJ2-3
CDR3nt: TGTGCCAGCAGCCCGGGACCGATGTTAATAGATACGCAGTATTTT
CDR3aa: CASSPGPMLIDTQYF

v_gene: TRBV19
abundance: .
d_gene: .
j_gene: TRBJ2-3
CDR3nt: TGTGCCAGTAGTGGTATTGAGGAGGCGGCAGATACGCAGTATTTT
CDR3aa: CASSGIEEAADTQYF

v_gene: TRBV19
abundance: .
d_gene: TRBD2
j_gene: TRBJ2-1
CDR3nt: TGTGCCAGTAGTCCAAACCGACTAGCGGGAGGGTCGAATGAGCAGTTCTTC
CDR3aa: CASSPNRLAGGSNEQFF

v_gene: TRBV19
abundance: .
d_gene: TRBD2
j_gene: TRBJ2-1
CDR3nt: TGTGCCAGTAGTACGGTCCGACTAGCGGCGTACAATGAGCAGTTCTTC
CDR3aa: CASSTVRLAAYNEQFF

v_gene: TRBV27
abundance: few
d_gene: TRBD2
j_gene: TRBJ2-5
CDR3nt: TGTGCCAGCAGTCAGCTAGCGGGAGGACAAGAGACCCAGTACTTC
CDR3aa: CASSQLAGGQETQYF

v_gene: TRBV20-1
abundance: once
d_gene: TRBD2
j_gene: TRBJ2-1
CDR3nt: TGCAGTGCTAGCCCGGGAGGAGCGGACTACAATGAGCAGTTCTTC
CDR3aa: CSASPGGADYNEQFF

v_gene: TRBV20-1
abundance: .
d_gene: TRBD2
j_gene: TRBJ2-7
CDR3nt: TGCAGTGCTAGAAAAACCTTAGCGGGAGCCGACTCCTACGAGCAGTACTTC
CDR3aa: CSARKTLAGADSYEQYF

v_gene: TRBV5-4
abundance: .
d_gene: .
j_gene: TRBJ2-5
CDR3nt: TGTGCCAGCACCTGGGGGGGCAGGGAAAAGACCCAGTACTTC
CDR3aa: CASTWGGREKTQYF

v_gene: TRBV7-9
abundance: .
d_gene: .
j_gene: TRBJ2-2
CDR3nt: TGTGCCAGCAGCTTAGGGGCGGGACCATCCGGGGAGCTGTTTTTT
CDR3aa: CASSLGAGPSGELFF

v_gene: TRBV5-1
abundance: .
d_gene: .
j_gene: TRBJ2-1
CDR3nt: TGCGCCAGCATTCGAGACGGGGACAATGAGCAGTTCTTC
CDR3aa: CASIRDGDNEQFF

v_gene: TRBV29-1
abundance: .
d_gene: .
j_gene: TRBJ2-1
CDR3nt: TGCAGCGTTGAGCGGGCCGGGGGCCCCAATGAGCAGTTCTTC
CDR3aa: CSVERAGGPNEQFF

v_gene: TRBV30
abundance: once
d_gene: .
j_gene: TRBJ1-1
CDR3nt: TGTGCCTGGAGTGTAACAGGGACAACGAACACTGAAGCTTTCTTT
CDR3aa: CAWSVTGTTNTEAFF

v_gene: TRBV6-5
abundance: .
d_gene: .
j_gene: TRBJ2-2
CDR3nt: TGTGCCAGCAGGGCTAACCGTGAGACCGGGGAGCTGTTTTTT
CDR3aa: CASRANRETGELFF

v_gene: TRBV28
abundance: .
d_gene: TRBD1
j_gene: TRBJ1-1
CDR3nt: TGTGCCAGCAGTAGCAGGGGGCGCGTCGCTTTCTTT
CDR3aa: CASSSRGRVAFF

v_gene: TRBV2
abundance: few
d_gene: .
j_gene: TRBJ1-5
CDR3nt: TGTGCCAGCAGTGACCAGGGGCGAGGGGGACCCCAGCATTTT
CDR3aa: CASSDQGRGGPQHF

v_gene: TRBV27
abundance: .
d_gene: .
j_gene: TRBJ2-6
CDR3nt: TGTGCCAGCAGTTTTCGGATTTCTGGGGCCAACGTCCTGACTTTC
CDR3aa: CASSFRISGANVLTF

v_gene: TRBV30
abundance: .
d_gene: .
j_gene: TRBJ2-1
CDR3nt: TGTGCCTGGAGTGAGTTTTCTAGGGCTGAGCAGTTCTTC
CDR3aa: CAWSEFSRAEQFF

v_gene: TRBV12-3/TRBV12-4
abundance: .
d_gene: .
j_gene: TRBJ2-2
CDR3nt: TGTGCCAGCAGTTTCAGAGGACAGGGAGGGACCGGGGAGCTGTTTTTT
CDR3aa: CASSFRGQGGTGELFF

v_gene: TRBV7-9
abundance: .
d_gene: .
j_gene: TRBJ2-7
CDR3nt: TGTGCCAGCAGCTTAGCGGGGCTGGACGAGCAGTACTTC
CDR3aa: CASSLAGLDEQYF